This T cell receptor beta chain was identified during a study of blood T cell repertoires in COVID-19 (dated by TCRdb to the early 2020s). Regarding the complete study: Collaborator samples came from the United States, Italy and Spain and covered acute and convalescent phases of COVID-19. The material from the prospective study consisted of cDNA or gDNA derived from T cells, B-cell-depleted T cells, or PBMCs. Subjects who had been exposed to COVID-19, were actively infected with it, or had recovered from it provided the deeply sampled blood TCRbeta repertoires that made up the dataset. A freely available public database, intended as a resource for researchers studying the immune response to SARS-CoV-2, is where the repertoires were released. Samples came from the ongoing ImmuneRACE study (first 160 participants) plus 1,254 subjects from 6 global collaborators. The sample metadata nearly always contained a de-identified subject ID, COVID-19 status, age in years and sex. HLA class I and class II types, where available, came from metadata supplied by the sample provider rather than from assay-based typing.

Collaborating institutions collected whole blood in K2EDTA tubes following their own protocols. For TCRbeta analysis, collaborator samples were shipped as frozen whole blood, as isolated PBMCs, or as DNA extracted from either sample type. About this clone itself: Its cognate antigen has yet to be identified. Base-call qualities are not available, and no considerably larger clone is one nucleotide away.

TCRbeta CDR3 regions were amplified from genomic DNA by means of the immunoSEQ Assay, a bias-controlled multiplex PCR. Per the original workflow: The number of nucleated cells in each sample was estimated from the amplification of reference gene primers within the assay. To quantify the absolute abundance of each unique TCRbeta CDR3 rearrangement, sequence reads were collapsed and filtered. For each sample, productive Simpson clonality was calculated as the square root of Simpson's diversity index across productive rearrangements. TCRdb mirrors the immuneACCESS table, restricted to in-frame sequences. Some clones are absent from its copies; in checked studies, under half trace to an unresolved V gene, and the reason for the others is unknown. The V and J calls and the clone size are those of that table, but D and trimming were determined from the DNA. In this sample the table shows about 68,000 clones, approximately 89% of which occur a single time. Of the sample, 8.2% falls within the top ten clones.

Study-wide findings and limitations: Clinical and demographic metadata were provided uncurated, with the amount varying by source and participant.

V is pared back by 1 base and J by 5 bases, with 13 bases lying between the germline termini. Based on the germline V gene (reference sequence), the CDR1 and CDR2 sequences are SGHKS and YYEKEE. Spanning cysteine to phenylalanine, the CDR3 consists of 14 amino acids. Just the 42-base CDR3 DNA is kept, in frame starting at base 1. The rearranged chain carries TRBV5-5 and TRBJ2-7, and TRBD2 may be the D gene, going by 7 matching bases. This TCR was recovered from a middle-aged man with active COVID-19. What was sequenced was peripheral blood. The DNA reads as follows: TGTGCCAGCAGCTTGTTGGGGGGGCTTGACGAGCAGTACTTC. This is translated as CASSLLGGLDEQYF.